Listed here are 10 T cell receptor beta chains from one sample, sequenced in a study of CD8+ T cells in alopecia areata. The authors extracted RNA and reverse transcribed it into cDNA as the sequencing template. Profiled with immunoSEQ multiplex PCR; TCRdb holds only in-frame clones, not every one. Of roughly 140,000 clones in the sample, 62% were seen once. The sequencing sample was made of CD8+ T cells sorted from blood. The source is a human donor in good health.

A note on this clone: Additional DNA sequences in this sample encode the identical CDR3. Written as DNA, the CDR3 is TGTGCCAGCAGCTTAGGGACAGATACGCAGTATTTT. It specifies CASSLGTDTQYF. The V gene is TRBV13, the J gene TRBJ2-3; D is unresolved. Trimming pared 0 bases from V and 3 bases from J, leaving 1 base between. The CDR3 spans 12 residues. The germline gives CDR1 PRHDT, CDR2 FYEKMQ (reference sequence).

This clone was found a few times. The chain couples TRBV29-1 to TRBJ2-7; 8 bases fit TRBD1. The CDR3 spans 11 residues. CDR1 SQVTM and CDR2 ANQGSEA come from the germline V gene. After removal of 6 bases from V and 5 bases from J, the junction contained 3 bases not matched to a gene. In DNA form, the CDR3 reads TGCAGCGTATCAGGGGGCGACGAGCAGTACTTC. Residues: CSVSGGDEQYF.

With respect to this clone: This sample also contains other DNA sequences that code for the same CDR3. The chain combines TRBV28 with TRBJ1-5; D uncertain. This CDR3 is 10 amino acids long. From germline, CDR1 is MDHEN and CDR2 SYDVKM. V was pared by 8 bases and J by 5 bases, with 4 bases between. DNA for the CDR3: TGTGCCAGCGGGGATCAGCCCCAGCATTTT. Translation: CASGDQPQHF.

The chain joins TRBV29-1 to TRBJ2-1; D is perhaps TRBD2 (6 bases). The CDR3 contains 13 residues. The germline V gene has CDR1 SQVTM and CDR2 ANQGSEA. V was pared by 5 bases and J by 6 bases, with 14 bases between. The CDR3 nucleotides are TGCAGCGTTCCGACCACTAGCATCAATGAGCAGTTCTTC. As protein: CSVPTTSINEQFF.

V and J are TRBV7-8 and TRBJ1-1; 8 bases map to TRBD1. Germline V CDR1 and CDR2: SGHVS, FQNEAQ. V lost 5 bases to trimming and J lost 10 bases; unmatched junction nucleotides: 9. The CDR3 extends over 13 amino acids. CDR3 DNA sequence: TGTGCCAGCAGCCCCCCCGGACAGGGAGGAGCTTTCTTT. This translates into CASSPPGQGGAFF. The full variable domain, in which reference TRBV7-8 and TRBJ1-1 provide the parts outside the CDR3, is GAGVSQSPRYKVAKRGQDVALRCDPISGHVSLFWYQQALGQGPEFLTYFQNEAQLDKSGLPSDRFFAERPEGSVSTLKIQRTQQEDSAVYLCASSPPGQGGAFFGQGTRLTVV.

This clone was counted between two and nine times. The J gene is TRBJ2-1, the V gene TRBV10-2; D gene ambiguous. Germline V gene sequence: CDR1 WSHSY, CDR2 SAAADI. V lost 3 bases to trimming and J lost 8 bases, with 5 bases between them. The CDR3 is 11 amino acids. Here the CDR3 reads CASSEGHEQFF. As DNA, the CDR3 is TGCGCCAGCAGTGAAGGGCATGAGCAGTTCTTC.

This sequence joins TRBV5-1 and TRBJ2-5; 10 bases fit TRBD1. Trimming at V came to 2 bases and at J to 5 bases, leaving 12 bases not matched to a gene. CDR1 SGHRS and CDR2 YFSETQ come from the germline V gene. The CDR3 spans 17 residues. The DNA of the CDR3 is TGCGCCAGCAGCTTCCCCTTCTTGGAGGGACAGGGGGAGACCCAGTACTTC. It is translated as CASSFPFLEGQGETQYF.

The gene calls are TRBV19 and TRBJ2-7, with a possible D match to TRBD2 (6 bases). The ends were cut back, 3 bases at V and 2 bases at J, with 14 bases in the middle. In germline, CDR1 is LNHDA, CDR2 SQIVND (reference sequence). The CDR3 is made up of 15 amino acids. The CDR3 coding sequence is TGTGCCAGTAGTATCGGGATGGGGGAGGCCTACGAGCAGTACTTC. It is translated as CASSIGMGEAYEQYF. Full variable domain (outside the CDR3, taken from reference TRBV19 and TRBJ2-7): DGGITQSPKYLFRKEGQNVTLSCEQNLNHDAMYWYRQDPGQGLRLIYYSQIVNDFQKGDIAEGYSVSREKKESFPLTVTSAQKNPTAFYLCASSIGMGEAYEQYFGPGTRLTVT.

The J gene is TRBJ2-1, the V gene TRBV10-3; no definite D call. The CDR3 loop spans 11 amino acids. With 1 base removed from V and 5 bases from J, the gap between germline ends came to 0 bases. CDR1 ENHRY and CDR2 SYGVKD come from the germline V gene. CDR3 residues: CAISEYNEQFF. The CDR3 region has the DNA TGTGCCATCAGTGAGTACAATGAGCAGTTCTTC.

CDR3 bases: TGCGCCAGCAGTGACCCCGGTAGCCCACTATCCTACGAGCAGTACTTC. This sequence encodes CASSDPGSPLSYEQYF. This chain uses TRBV5-1 with TRBJ2-7, with unresolved D. There are 16 residues in the CDR3. The germline CDR1 and CDR2 sequences are SGHRS and YFSETQ. V was cut by 5 bases and J by 1 base, with 19 bases left in between.